The rows below give T cell receptor beta chains drawn from one sample of a study of shared clonotypes between healthy human individuals. The method was immunoSEQ multiplex PCR; TCRdb's version includes in-frame clones alone and lacks a portion of them. Among millions of clones listed, about 92% were seen once. Sequencing used naive CD4+ T cells sorted from blood. Receptor source: a man in his late teens or twenties in good health. Both conserved end residues are part of each CDR3. The D gene is left open where the match is weak. Clone size is stated in some rows and not others, as once, few, many or a class when expanded.

TRBV12-5,once,TRBD1,TRBJ2-7,TGTGCTAGTGGGTATAAATATACAGGGGGCGACTTCTACGAGCAGTACTTC,CASGYKYTGGDFYEQYF
TRBV30,NA,NA,TRBJ2-4,TGTGCCTGGAGTGAGACTAGGGGGACAAACATTCAGTACTTC,CAWSETRGTNIQYF
TRBV7-2,NA,NA,TRBJ2-7,TGTGCCAGCAGCTTAGTGGGGCAGGGATGGAGGAACGAGCAGTACTTC,CASSLVGQGWRNEQYF
TRBV4-1,NA,NA,TRBJ1-1,TGCGCCAGCAGCCCCCTAGGGGCCAGAACTGAAGCTTTCTTT,CASSPLGARTEAFF
TRBV10-2,NA,NA,TRBJ2-1,TGCGCCAGCCGGACTTACAATGAGCAGTTCTTC,CASRTYNEQFF
TRBV5-5,once,NA,TRBJ1-2,TGTGCCAGCAGCTTTTATGGTTATGGCTACACCTTC,CASSFYGYGYTF
TRBV5-4,NA,NA,TRBJ2-2,TGTGCCAGCAGCTTCCAGGATGGCGGGGAGCTGTTTTTT,CASSFQDGGELFF
TRBV28,NA,TRBD1,TRBJ2-7,TGTGCCAGCAGCCGCAGGGGGCTCGGGTTCTACGAGCAGTACTTC,CASSRRGLGFYEQYF
TRBV21-1,NA,NA,TRBJ2-1,TGTGCCAGCAGCAAACGACCCGGGGCGGGGGCTATCTACAATGAGCAGTTCTTC,CASSKRPGAGAIYNEQFF
TRBV10-3,NA,NA,TRBJ1-2,TGTGCCATCAGTGCCTCGAGTGTCCACGATTTGGGCTACACCTTC,CAISASSVHDLGYTF
TRBV7-3,NA,NA,TRBJ1-2,TGTGCCAGCTCGTCAGGGGTCGGGTATGGCTACACCTTC,CASSSGVGYGYTF
TRBV5-4,NA,TRBD1,TRBJ2-7,TGTGCCAGCAGCCACCGGGACAGGGGAAACGAGCAGTACTTC,CASSHRDRGNEQYF
TRBV5-6,NA,TRBD1,TRBJ2-1,TGTGCCAGCAGCTCGGATGGACAGGGTGCCGATGAGCAGTTCTTC,CASSSDGQGADEQFF
TRBV10-1,NA,TRBD2,TRBJ2-3,TGCGCCAGCACCCCGGGGGGACTCGGCACAGATACGCAGTATTTT,CASTPGGLGTDTQYF
TRBV28,NA,NA,TRBJ1-2,TGTGCCAGCAGTTTTTGGGCGGGCGGATACTATGGCTACACCTTC,CASSFWAGGYYGYTF
TRBV18,NA,NA,TRBJ1-6,TGTGCCAGCTCATCAAACTGGAATTCACCCCTCCACTTT,CASSSNWNSPLHF
TRBV5-1,NA,NA,TRBJ1-1,TGCGCCAGCAGCTTGGCCCGGGGAATCCAGAAGAACACTGAAGCTTTCTTT,CASSLARGIQKNTEAFF
TRBV5-1,NA,NA,TRBJ2-2,TGCGCCAGCAGCTTGGCCCTGGACTTCGTGATACCGAACACCGGGGAGCTGTTTTTT,CASSLALDFVIPNTGELFF
TRBV7-6,NA,NA,TRBJ2-3,TGTGCCAGCAGCTTAGCGCCTTGGACTGTAGCAGGGGCAGATACGCAGTATTTT,CASSLAPWTVAGADTQYF
TRBV5-8,NA,NA,TRBJ1-1,TGTGCCAGCAGGGGCAGGGGTGGTACTGAAGCTTTCTTT,CASRGRGGTEAFF
TRBV7-2,NA,NA,TRBJ1-6,TGTGCCAGCAGCGTAGGGTTCGGTTCACCCCTCCACTTT,CASSVGFGSPLHF
TRBV2,NA,NA,TRBJ2-5,TGTGCCAGCAGGGGCCCAGGGGAGACCCAGTACTTC,CASRGPGETQYF
TRBV5-6,NA,NA,TRBJ2-3,TGTGCCAGCAGCTTGTGGCTGATAGGGTCGGATACGCAGTATTTT,CASSLWLIGSDTQYF
TRBV7-9,NA,TRBD1,TRBJ1-1,TGTGCCAGCAGCTTAACCGGGACAGGGAACACTGAAGCTTTCTTT,CASSLTGTGNTEAFF
TRBV6-1,NA,NA,TRBJ1-5,TGTGCCAGCTGGGAGGTCAACCAGCCCCAGCATTTT,CASWEVNQPQHF
TRBV19,NA,TRBD1,TRBJ1-5,TGTGCCAGTAGTACGCGACAGGGGAATCAGCCCCAGCATTTT,CASSTRQGNQPQHF
TRBV5-1,NA,NA,TRBJ1-6,TGCGCCAGCAGCTCGGGCTCCTATAATTCACCCCTCCACTTT,CASSSGSYNSPLHF
TRBV30,NA,NA,TRBJ2-4,TGTGCCATCGGACACTTCAAAAACATTCAGTACTTC,CAIGHFKNIQYF
TRBV18,few,NA,TRBJ2-5,TGTGCCAGCTCACCTGACAGCCAAGAGACCCAGTACTTC,CASSPDSQETQYF
TRBV6-6,NA,NA,TRBJ1-6,TGTGCCAGCGCCCTGACAGTTTCCAATTCACCCCTCCACTTT,CASALTVSNSPLHF
TRBV7-2,NA,TRBD2,TRBJ2-7,TGTGCCAGCAGCTTGTTCCCGAGACTAGCGGGAGTGAAAAACTACGAGCAGTACTTC,CASSLFPRLAGVKNYEQYF
TRBV6-6,NA,NA,TRBJ1-6,TGTGCCAGCAGTTACTATAGGGTATGGGATAATTCACCCCTCCACTTT,CASSYYRVWDNSPLHF
TRBV18,NA,TRBD1,TRBJ1-5,TGTGCCAGCTCTCTTGACAGGGTTCAACATCAGCCCCAGCATTTT,CASSLDRVQHQPQHF
TRBV7-2,NA,NA,TRBJ1-2,TGTGCCAGCAGCCCCCAAGGAAACTATGGCTACACCTTC,CASSPQGNYGYTF
TRBV7-2,NA,NA,TRBJ2-7,TGTGCCAGCAGCTGGGGAAGGGCCGGTTCCGAGCAGTACTTC,CASSWGRAGSEQYF
TRBV5-1,NA,NA,TRBJ1-1,TGCGCCAGCAGCTCGGGGACGGGTTTGAACACTGAAGCTTTCTTT,CASSSGTGLNTEAFF
TRBV28,NA,NA,TRBJ2-7,TGTGCCAGCAGTTTTATCCGGGGAAAACCCTACGAGCAGTACTTC,CASSFIRGKPYEQYF
TRBV7-2,NA,NA,TRBJ1-5,TGTGCCAGCAGCTTAGATTATAGCAATCAGCCCCAGCATTTT,CASSLDYSNQPQHF
TRBV12-5,few,NA,TRBJ1-2,TGTGCTAGTGGTTTGTTAGGGAACTATGGCTACACCTTC,CASGLLGNYGYTF
TRBV6-5,NA,TRBD1,TRBJ2-1,TGTGCCAGCAGTCCGCTCGGACAGGCCTACAATGAGCAGTTCTTC,CASSPLGQAYNEQFF
TRBV27,once,NA,TRBJ2-3,TGTGCCAGCACCCTGAGAGGACGAGTCACAGATACGCAGTATTTT,CASTLRGRVTDTQYF
TRBV5-1,NA,TRBD2,TRBJ2-1,TGCGCCAGCAGCTTAGCGGGGACTAGCCGGGAGCAGTTCTTC,CASSLAGTSREQFF
TRBV25-1,NA,NA,TRBJ2-3,TGTGCCAGCAGTGGCCACCTGAGCACAGATACGCAGTATTTT,CASSGHLSTDTQYF
TRBV2,NA,TRBD2,TRBJ2-3,TGTGCCAGCAGTGAATGGCGGGAGGGCCGTACGCAGTATTTT,CASSEWREGRTQYF
TRBV5-1,NA,NA,TRBJ1-3,TGCGCCAGCAGCTTGGGAGGCCCCCCTGGAAACACCATATATTTT,CASSLGGPPGNTIYF
TRBV2,NA,NA,TRBJ1-3,TGTGCCAGCAGTGGCCCGAACCCCTCTGGAAACACCATATATTTT,CASSGPNPSGNTIYF
TRBV6-1,once,NA,TRBJ2-5,TGTGCCAGCAGTGAAGCGAAGACCCAGTACTTC,CASSEAKTQYF
TRBV18,NA,NA,TRBJ2-7,TGTGCCAGCTCACCGACACAATCCACCTACGAGCAGTACTTC,CASSPTQSTYEQYF
TRBV15,NA,NA,TRBJ1-1,TGTGCCACCAGCAGAGATCGGGCGGGGAACACTGAAGCTTTCTTT,CATSRDRAGNTEAFF
TRBV30,NA,NA,TRBJ1-4,TGTGCCTGGAGTAATCTTGCAACTAATGAAAAACTGTTTTTT,CAWSNLATNEKLFF
TRBV6-5,NA,NA,TRBJ2-5,TGTGCCAGCAGCGGGTCGTACCAAGAGACCCAGTACTTC,CASSGSYQETQYF
TRBV15,NA,NA,TRBJ2-7,TGTGCCACCAGCAGAGAACAGGGAAGACCCTACGAGCAGTACTTC,CATSREQGRPYEQYF
TRBV2,NA,NA,TRBJ2-2,TGTGCCAGCAGTGGGTTGGCCGGGGAGCTGTTTTTT,CASSGLAGELFF
TRBV30,NA,TRBD1,TRBJ1-2,TGTGCCTGGACGGGGGACAGGGTATTTAGTGGGCCTCCCGAAGGGTCCCGATATGGCTACACCTTC,CAWTGDRVFSGPPEGSRYGYTF
TRBV6-5,NA,NA,TRBJ1-3,TGTGCCAGCAGAATCGACAGTTCCTCTGGAAACACCATATATTTT,CASRIDSSSGNTIYF
TRBV11-2,NA,TRBD1,TRBJ2-7,TGTGCCAGCAGCTCGTGGCCGGACGGGACAGGGTCCTACGAGCAGTACTTC,CASSSWPDGTGSYEQYF
TRBV2,NA,NA,TRBJ1-1,TGTGCCAGCAAAGAGACTACAGAAGCTTTCTTT,CASKETTEAFF
TRBV5-1,NA,TRBD2,TRBJ2-3,TGCGCCAGCAGACCCGTTCCCTTTAGCGGGGCTAGCACAGATACGCAGTATTTT,CASRPVPFSGASTDTQYF